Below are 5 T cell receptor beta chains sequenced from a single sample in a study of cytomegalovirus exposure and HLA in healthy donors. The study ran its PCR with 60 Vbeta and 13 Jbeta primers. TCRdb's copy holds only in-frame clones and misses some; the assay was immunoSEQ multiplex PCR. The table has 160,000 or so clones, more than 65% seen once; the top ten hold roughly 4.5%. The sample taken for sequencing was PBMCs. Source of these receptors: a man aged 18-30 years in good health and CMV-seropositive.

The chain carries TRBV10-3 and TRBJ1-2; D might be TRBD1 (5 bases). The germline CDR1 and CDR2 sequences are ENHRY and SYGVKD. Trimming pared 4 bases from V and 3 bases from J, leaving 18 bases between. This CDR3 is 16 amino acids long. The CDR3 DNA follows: TGTGCCATCAGTGGGGGCCTTCGTTTCGGGCACTATGGCTACACCTTC. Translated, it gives CAISGGLRFGHYGYTF.

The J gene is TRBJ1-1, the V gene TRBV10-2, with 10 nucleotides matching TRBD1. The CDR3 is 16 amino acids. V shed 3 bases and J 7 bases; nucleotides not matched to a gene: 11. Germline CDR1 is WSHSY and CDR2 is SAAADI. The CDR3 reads CASSDSRDRGSDEAFF. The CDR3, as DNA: TGCGCCAGCAGTGACTCCCGGGACAGGGGATCGGATGAAGCTTTCTTT.

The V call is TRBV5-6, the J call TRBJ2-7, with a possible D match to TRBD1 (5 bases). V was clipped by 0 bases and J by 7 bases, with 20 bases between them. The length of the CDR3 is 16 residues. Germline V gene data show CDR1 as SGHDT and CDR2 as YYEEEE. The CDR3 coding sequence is TGTGCCAGCAGCTTGGGACCCCAGGGCGCGCCTGGAGAGCAGTACGTC. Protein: CASSLGPQGAPGEQYV.

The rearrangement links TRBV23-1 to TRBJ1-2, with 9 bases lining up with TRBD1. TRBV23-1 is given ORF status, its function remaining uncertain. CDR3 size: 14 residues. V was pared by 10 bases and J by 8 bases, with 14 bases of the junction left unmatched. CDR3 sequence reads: CATTPGQGSGGYTF. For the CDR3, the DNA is TGCGCCACCACCCCGGGACAGGGATCGGGAGGCTACACCTTC.

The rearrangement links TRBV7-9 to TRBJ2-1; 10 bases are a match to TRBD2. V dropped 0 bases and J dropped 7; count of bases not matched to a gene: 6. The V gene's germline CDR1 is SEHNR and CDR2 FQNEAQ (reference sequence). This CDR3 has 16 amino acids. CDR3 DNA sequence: TGTGCCAGCAGCTTAGCGGCTAGCGGGAGAGAAAATGAGCAGTTCTTC. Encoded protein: CASSLAASGRENEQFF.